The 14 T cell receptor beta chains reported below all come from one sample, sequenced in a study of shared clonotypes between healthy human individuals. Data came from immunoSEQ multiplex PCR; TCRdb stores just in-frame clones and leaves some out. The sample has over 2 million clones; roughly 96% are singletons. Sequencing was done on a sample of naive CD4+ T cells sorted from blood. This sample's subset: CD45RA+ positively selected. Receptors were obtained from a man between 18 and 35 years old in good health.

This chain connects TRBV25-1 to TRBJ1-4, with D maybe TRBD1 (6 bases). CDR1 is MGHDK and CDR2 is SYGVNS in the germline V gene. The CDR3 runs 16 residues. Trimming stripped 5 bases from V and 5 bases from J, with 18 bases between. CDR3 nucleotide sequence: TGTGCCAGCAGTTCAGGGACATTAAAGGAGAATGAAAAACTGTTTTTT. This codes for CASSSGTLKENEKLFF.

The CDR3 DNA sequence: TGTGCCTGGAGTGCCTTTAGCGGGAGCCCAAAAGAGACCCAGTACTTC. This encodes CAWSAFSGSPKETQYF. The rearrangement joins TRBV30 to TRBJ2-5, with TRBD2 matching 9 bases. Trimming took 1 base from V and 3 from J; bases not matched to a gene: 9. There are 16 residues in the CDR3. Per the germline V gene, CDR1 is GTSNPN and CDR2 is SVGIG (reference sequence).

Details on this clone: This CDR3 is also generated by other DNA sequences in the sample. The chain combines TRBV6-5 with TRBJ2-2, with D possibly matching TRBD2 (5 bases). The V gene's germline CDR1 is MNHEY and CDR2 SVGAGI. Trimming stripped 0 bases from V and 4 bases from J, with 6 bases between. The CDR3 length is 14 residues. DNA of the CDR3: TGTGCCAGCAGTTACTCTGCGGGCACCGGGGAGCTGTTTTTT. The encoded protein is CASSYSAGTGELFF.

The chain carries TRBV9 and TRBJ1-2, with no clear D. Per germline, CDR1 SGDLS and CDR2 YYNGEE. V dropped 0 bases and J dropped 0 bases, with 9 bases sitting between them. The CDR3 contains 15 residues. CDR3 bases: TGTGCCAGCAGCGTAGACCCTTTTTCTAACTATGGCTACACCTTC. Translating it yields CASSVDPFSNYGYTF.

This clone was seen a single time. Other DNA sequences in the same sample also yield this CDR3. The chain recombines TRBV5-1 with TRBJ2-3; 11 bases map to TRBD1. Germline CDR1 SGHRS, CDR2 YFSETQ. The ends lost 0 bases at V and 3 bases at J; junction bases unmatched: 3. The CDR3 sequence is 16 residues long. The chain's CDR3 is CASSLDGTGGTDTQYF. In DNA form, the CDR3 reads TGCGCCAGCAGCTTGGACGGGACAGGGGGAACAGATACGCAGTATTTT.

In this sample, this clone turned up once. The chain joins TRBV14 to TRBJ2-7; no clear D. The CDR3 length is 12 residues. CDR1 is SGHDN and CDR2 is FVKESK in the germline V gene. Trimming stripped 3 bases from V and 6 bases from J, with 9 bases between. The CDR3 spells CASSQDRVEQYF. CDR3 bases: TGTGCCAGCAGCCAGGATAGGGTCGAGCAGTACTTC.

To note about this clone: At the DNA level, this CDR3 is encoded by other sequences in the same sample as well. The rearrangement joins TRBV10-3 to TRBJ1-1; 9 bases fit TRBD1. Germline V CDR1 and CDR2: ENHRY, SYGVKD. After removal of 8 bases from V and 3 bases from J, the junction contained 4 bases not matched to a gene. There are 13 residues in the CDR3. This CDR3 is CAIRDRVDTEAFF. The CDR3 bases are TGTGCCATCCGGGACAGGGTTGACACTGAAGCTTTCTTT.

This chain links TRBV29-1 with TRBJ1-2; D is unresolved. The CDR3 sequence is 12 residues long. The ends were cut back, 4 bases at V and 2 bases at J, with 8 bases in the middle. Per germline, CDR1 SQVTM and CDR2 ANQGSEA. The CDR3 DNA reads TGCAGCGTTGCAGCGAACAACTATGGCTACACCTTC. The encoded protein is CSVAANNYGYTF.

The chain carries TRBV5-4 and TRBJ1-5; 9 bases fit TRBD1. Trimming cost V 0 bases and J 0 bases; bases outside gene matches: 10. Germline assignment: CDR1 SGHNT and CDR2 YYREEE (reference sequence). The CDR3 covers 19 residues. The CDR3 DNA reads TGTGCCAGCAGCTTGGTCCTGGGACAGGGTCTTGATAGCAATCAGCCCCAGCATTTT. Its translation: CASSLVLGQGLDSNQPQHF.

The chain employs TRBV6-5 and TRBJ2-5; TRBD1 aligns across 8 bases. V lost 2 bases, J lost 5 bases, and 7 bases stayed unmatched. CDR3 length: 15 residues. From germline, CDR1 is MNHEY and CDR2 SVGAGI. Written as DNA, the CDR3 is TGTGCCAGCAGTTACCACCATCGGACAGGGGAGACCCAGTACTTC. Translation gives CASSYHHRTGETQYF.

A remark on this clone: Other DNA sequences in the sample encode the same CDR3. CDR3 DNA sequence: TGTGCCAGCAGGGAGGGCGGGGACAATGAGCAGTTCTTC. Protein product: CASREGGDNEQFF. The chain couples TRBV28 to TRBJ2-1, with TRBD2 as a possible D gene (6 bases). Trimming took off 6 bases at V and 5 bases at J, with 11 bases between the two ends. Germline CDR1 reads MDHEN; CDR2 reads SYDVKM. The CDR3 totals 13 residues.

In the case of this clone: A much bigger clone sits one base away, suggesting this may be a read error. Additional DNA sequences in this sample encode the identical CDR3. This chain links TRBV30 with TRBJ2-3, with D possibly being TRBD2 (7 bases). This CDR3 comprises 14 residues. Germline V gives CDR1 GTSNPN, CDR2 SVGIG (reference sequence). Here the CDR3 reads CAWTIGGRTDTQYF. In DNA form, the CDR3 reads TGCGCCTGGACGATCGGGGGGCGGACAGATACGCAGTATTTT. Using reference TRBV30 and TRBJ2-3 for the parts outside the CDR3, the full variable domain is SQTIHQWPATLVQPVGSPLSLECTVEGTSNPNLYWYRQAAGRGLQLLFYSVGIGQISSEVPQNLSASRPQDRQFILSSKKLLLSDSGFYLCAWTIGGRTDTQYFGPGTRLTVL.

The count of this clone is one. The rearrangement links TRBV7-6 to TRBJ1-3, with 7 bases identical to TRBD1. The CDR3 has 15 amino acids. CDR1 is SGHVS, CDR2 FNYEAQ, per germline. The ends lost 1 base at V and 3 bases at J; junction bases unmatched: 3. CDR3 DNA: TGTGCCAGCAGCTTAGGACAGGGAAGTGGAAACACCATATATTTT. Translated, it gives CASSLGQGSGNTIYF.

The V gene is TRBV15, the J gene TRBJ2-5, with D possibly being TRBD1 (5 bases). CDR1 and CDR2 (germline): LNHNV, YYDKDF (reference sequence). The CDR3 consists of 14 residues. V was cut by 3 bases and J by 1 base, with 9 bases left in between. CDR3 sequence reads: CATSRGRIQETQYF. The CDR3 coding sequence is TGTGCCACCAGCAGGGGGCGGATCCAAGAGACCCAGTACTTC.